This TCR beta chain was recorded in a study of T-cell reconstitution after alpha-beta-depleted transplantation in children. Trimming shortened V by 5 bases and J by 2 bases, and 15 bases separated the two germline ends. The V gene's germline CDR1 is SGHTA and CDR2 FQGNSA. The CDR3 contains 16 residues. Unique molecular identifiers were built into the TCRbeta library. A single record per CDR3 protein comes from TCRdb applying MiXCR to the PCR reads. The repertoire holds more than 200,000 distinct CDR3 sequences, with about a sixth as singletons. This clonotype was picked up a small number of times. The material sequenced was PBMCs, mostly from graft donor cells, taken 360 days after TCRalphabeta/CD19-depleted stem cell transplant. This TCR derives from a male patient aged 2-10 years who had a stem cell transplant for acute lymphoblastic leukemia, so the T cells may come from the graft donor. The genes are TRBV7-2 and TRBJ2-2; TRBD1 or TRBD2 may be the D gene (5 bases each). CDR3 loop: CASSPVRGGNTGELFF. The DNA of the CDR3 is TGTGCCAGCAGCCCCGTTCGGGGCGGTAACACCGGGGAGCTGTTTTTT.